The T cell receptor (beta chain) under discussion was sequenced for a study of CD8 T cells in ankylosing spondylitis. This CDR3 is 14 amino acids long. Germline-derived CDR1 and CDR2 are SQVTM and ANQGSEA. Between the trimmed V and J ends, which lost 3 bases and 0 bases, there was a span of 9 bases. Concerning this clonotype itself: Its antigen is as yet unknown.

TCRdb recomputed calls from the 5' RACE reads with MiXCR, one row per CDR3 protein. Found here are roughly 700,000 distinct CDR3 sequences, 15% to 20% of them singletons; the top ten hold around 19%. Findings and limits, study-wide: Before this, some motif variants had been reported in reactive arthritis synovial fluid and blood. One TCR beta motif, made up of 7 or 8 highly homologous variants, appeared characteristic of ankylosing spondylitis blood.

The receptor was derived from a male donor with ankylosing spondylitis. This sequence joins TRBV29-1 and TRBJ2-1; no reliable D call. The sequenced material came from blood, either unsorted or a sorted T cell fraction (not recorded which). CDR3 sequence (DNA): TGCAGCGTTGATGGCATAAACTCCTACAATGAGCAGTTCTTC. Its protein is CSVDGINSYNEQFF.